Following are 26 T cell receptor beta chains from one sample sequenced in a study of blood T cell repertoires in COVID-19. Repertoires were generated with immunoSEQ multiplex PCR, while TCRdb's copy carries only in-frame clones and drops some. There are roughly 250,000 clones in the sample; about 89% occur only once, and 0.75% to 0.9% lies in the top ten. Sequenced input: peripheral blood. These receptors were taken from a man aged 30 to 45 with acute or convalescent COVID-19.

The chain employs TRBV28 and TRBJ2-7, with 8 positions matching TRBD2. This CDR3 is built from 16 residues. The germline gives CDR1 MDHEN, CDR2 SYDVKM. Trimming removed 3 bases from V and 4 bases from J; junction bases left unmatched: 11. The CDR3 DNA sequence: TGTGCCAGCAGTTTGGGGGGCCGGCTAGCGGGTTACGAGCAGTACTTC. The encoded protein is CASSLGGRLAGYEQYF.

The rearrangement joins TRBV15 to TRBJ2-4, with 10 bases matching TRBD2. The CDR3 is 17 residues long. With V trimmed by 0 bases and J by 7 bases, 9 bases remained unmatched. CDR1 is LNHNV and CDR2 is YYDKDF in the germline V gene (reference sequence). The CDR3 spells CATSREGLAGDGNIQYF. The CDR3 nucleotides read TGTGCCACCAGCAGAGAGGGTCTAGCGGGAGATGGGAACATTCAGTACTTC.

This chain links TRBV5-5 with TRBJ1-4; tentatively, D is TRBD1 (5 bases). V shed 4 bases and J shed 6 bases, with 13 bases lying between them. The CDR3 is 14 amino acids. Germline V gene data show CDR1 as SGHKS and CDR2 as YYEKEE (reference sequence). The CDR3, as DNA: TGTGCCAGCAGCCGGCGGGGCGGGTATGAAAAACTGTTTTTT. As protein: CASSRRGGYEKLFF.

The rearrangement uses TRBV14 and TRBJ1-1, with 10 bases fitting TRBD1. This CDR3 contains 15 residues. V lost 0 bases to trimming and J lost 6 bases; unmatched junction nucleotides: 4. Germline V lookup: CDR1 SGHDN, CDR2 FVKESK. The DNA for the CDR3 is TGTGCCAGCAGCCAAGAGGGACAGGGGTTCCCTGAAGCTTTCTTT. It yields the protein CASSQEGQGFPEAFF.

The chain carries TRBV14 and TRBJ1-6; the D is unclear. The V and J ends lost 1 base and 6 bases respectively, with 7 bases between them. CDR1 is SGHDN, CDR2 FVKESK, per germline. The CDR3 is 14 amino acids. The CDR3 DNA follows: TGTGCCAGCAGCCAAGTTTACAGTAATTCACCCCTCCACTTT. It is translated as CASSQVYSNSPLHF.

The rearrangement joins TRBV4-1 to TRBJ1-6; D might be TRBD1 (5 bases). The germline gives CDR1 MGHRA, CDR2 YSYEKL. V dropped 0 bases and J dropped 10 bases, with 10 bases sitting between them. CDR3 length: 14 amino acids. The CDR3 bases are TGCGCCAGCAGCCAAGAGACAAGGGGATCACCCCTCCACTTT. Residues: CASSQETRGSPLHF.

V usage is TRBV6-4 and J usage is TRBJ2-3, with 10 bases aligning to TRBD2. Germline V gives CDR1 MRHNA, CDR2 SNTAGT. The junction had 4 bases not matched to a gene; V was cut back by 6 bases and J by 1 base. The CDR3 is made up of 15 amino acids. The CDR3 sequence is CASSTSGGGTDTQYF. CDR3 nucleotides: TGTGCCAGCAGCACCAGCGGGGGGGGCACAGATACGCAGTATTTT.

V gene TRBV29-1 combines with J gene TRBJ2-3; D ambiguous. The CDR3 has 13 residues. CDR1 and CDR2 from the germline V gene are SQVTM and ANQGSEA. V was pared by 2 bases and J by 2 bases, with 8 bases between. This CDR3 is CSVEKAHTDTQYF. For the CDR3, the DNA is TGCAGCGTTGAAAAAGCCCACACAGATACGCAGTATTTT.

J is TRBJ1-3 and V is TRBV29-1; TRBD1 matches at 8 bases. The CDR3 spans 14 residues. Germline V gene lookup returns CDR1 SQVTM and CDR2 ANQGSEA. The junction had 5 bases not matched to a gene; V was cut back by 5 bases and J by 2 bases. The CDR3 is CSVRQQGAGNTIYF. DNA of the CDR3: TGCAGCGTTCGACAACAGGGGGCTGGAAACACCATATATTTT.

V gene TRBV19 combines with J gene TRBJ1-1, with TRBD1 matching 7 bases. CDR3 size: 16 residues. Germline CDR1 reads LNHDA; CDR2 reads SQIVND (reference sequence). Germline trimming cut 4 bases from V and 5 bases from J; bases unmatched to any gene: 13. The CDR3, as DNA: TGTGCCAGTAGTAAGAACGGGGGACAGATCGAAACTGAAGCTTTCTTT. Translated: CASSKNGGQIETEAFF.

CDR3 nucleotide sequence: TGTGCCAGCAGCTCTGCTAGGGGGTTGAACACTGAAGCTTTCTTT. Translation: CASSSARGLNTEAFF. The V call is TRBV7-8, the J call TRBJ1-1; D may be TRBD1 (6 bases). The V gene lost 4 bases and the J gene lost 0 bases, with 12 bases spanning the gap. The V gene's germline CDR1 is SGHVS and CDR2 FQNEAQ. The CDR3 spans 15 residues. The complete variable domain, with remaining parts taken from reference TRBV7-8 and TRBJ1-1, reads GAGVSQSPRYKVAKRGQDVALRCDPISGHVSLFWYQQALGQGPEFLTYFQNEAQLDKSGLPSDRFFAERPEGSVSTLKIQRTQQEDSAVYLCASSSARGLNTEAFFGQGTRLTVV.

The chain recombines TRBV28 with TRBJ2-7, with a weak D call TRBD2 (5 bases). Deletions cut 4 bases from V and 3 bases from J, with 13 bases between. Germline loops: CDR1 MDHEN, CDR2 SYDVKM. The CDR3 loop spans 14 amino acids. For the CDR3, the DNA is TGTGCCAGCAGTTCACTAGACGGGCGCTACGAGCAGTACTTC. Translation gives CASSSLDGRYEQYF.

The J gene is TRBJ1-5, the V gene TRBV5-5; D is unresolved. Trimming stripped 4 bases from V and 6 bases from J, with 17 bases between. Looked up from germline, CDR1 is SGHKS and CDR2 is YYEKEE (reference sequence). CDR3 length: 15 amino acids. The CDR3 nucleotides read TGTGCCAGCAGCGGAGGACGGCCGGAAGGTCAGCCCCAGCATTTT. Amino acid sequence: CASSGGRPEGQPQHF.

The V and J genes are TRBV19 and TRBJ2-2; TRBD1 aligns across 8 bases. The V and J ends lost 5 bases and 5 bases, in that order; junction bases with no gene match: 7. The CDR3 covers 15 residues. CDR1 LNHDA and CDR2 SQIVND come from the germline V gene (reference sequence). The CDR3 reads CASSGYRGRTGELFF. The CDR3, as DNA: TGTGCCAGTAGTGGATACAGGGGGAGAACCGGGGAGCTGTTTTTT.

This chain connects TRBV3-1 (or the pseudogene TRBV3-2) to TRBJ1-4; no firm D call. The germline gives CDR1 LGHDT, CDR2 YNNKEL (reference sequence). The V end was cut by 2 bases, the J end by 6 bases, with 19 bases between. The CDR3 contains 17 residues. The CDR3 sequence: CASSQSRLHSPDEKLFF. The CDR3 DNA follows: TGTGCCAGCAGCCAATCGAGGTTGCACTCTCCGGATGAAAAACTGTTTTTT.

The J gene is TRBJ2-5, the V gene TRBV7-9; 14 positions match TRBD2. Germline CDR1 and CDR2: SEHNR and FQNEAQ (reference sequence). V shed 2 bases and J 2 bases; nucleotides not matched to a gene: 1. This CDR3 is built from 16 residues. In DNA, the CDR3 is TGTGCCAGCAGCTTAAGGACTAGCGGGGGGCAAGAGACCCAGTACTTC. Encoded protein: CASSLRTSGGQETQYF.

This chain joins TRBV7-2 and TRBJ2-3, with TRBD1 identical over 9 bases. The CDR3 runs 15 residues. J was trimmed by 1 base and V by 5 bases; bases with no gene match: 4. Germline assignment: CDR1 SGHTA and CDR2 FQGNSA. The CDR3 DNA is TGTGCCAGCAGCCTGAGGACAGGGGGCACAGATACGCAGTATTTT. Protein product: CASSLRTGGTDTQYF.

The sample holds one count of this clone. The chain employs TRBV27 and TRBJ1-2; D perhaps matches TRBD1 (5 bases). The CDR3 consists of 14 residues. The V end was cut by 5 bases, the J end by 4 bases, with 14 bases between. Germline V gene sequence: CDR1 MNHEY, CDR2 SMNVEV (reference sequence). The CDR3 reads CASSNTRGTYGYTF. CDR3 in DNA: TGTGCCAGCAGTAATACAAGGGGAACCTATGGCTACACCTTC.

The chain joins TRBV7-3 to TRBJ2-3; possibly TRBD1 for D (6 bases). V was shortened by 0 bases and J by 3 bases, with 25 bases between the two germline ends. The CDR3 is 20 residues long. In germline, CDR1 is SGHTA, CDR2 FQGTGA. DNA of the CDR3: TGTGCCAGCAGCTTAACGGGCTTAAAAAAACAGGGTAGGGGGACAGATACGCAGTATTTT. Translated: CASSLTGLKKQGRGTDTQYF.

This chain uses TRBV2 with TRBJ1-1; D unresolved. The V end was cut by 0 bases, the J end by 1 base, with 6 bases between. Germline V gene sequence: CDR1 SNHLY, CDR2 FYNNEI. The CDR3 loop spans 14 amino acids. CDR3 residues: CASSEALGNTEAFF. The CDR3, as DNA: TGTGCCAGCAGTGAAGCGCTAGGGAACACTGAAGCTTTCTTT.

The V call is TRBV24-1, the J call TRBJ2-1, with D unresolved. V was clipped by 5 bases and J by 4 bases, with 5 bases between them. The CDR3 loop spans 12 amino acids. The germline CDR1 and CDR2 sequences are KGHDR and SFDVKD. In DNA form, the CDR3 reads TGTGCCACCAGTGGGCAGTACAATGAGCAGTTCTTC. It translates to CATSGQYNEQFF.

The chain has TRBV7-3 and TRBJ2-2, with 10 bases fitting TRBD2. CDR1 and CDR2 from the germline V gene are SGHTA and FQGTGA. The CDR3 has 15 amino acids. Unmatched junction bases numbered 2, after V lost 2 bases and J lost 5 bases. The CDR3 protein is CASSLALAGTGELFF. The CDR3 region has the DNA TGTGCCAGCAGCTTAGCACTAGCGGGAACCGGGGAGCTGTTTTTT.

The genes are TRBV19 and TRBJ2-1; TRBD2 is a possible D gene (5 bases). Trimming took 2 bases from V and 7 from J, leaving 9 bases between them. Per germline, CDR1 LNHDA and CDR2 SQIVND (reference sequence). This CDR3 spans 13 amino acids. CDR3 bases: TGTGCCAGTAGTATACCGGGGTTTAATGAGCAGTTCTTC. Translation gives CASSIPGFNEQFF.

V is TRBV6-4 and J is TRBJ2-1; D ambiguous. Germline CDR1 and CDR2: MRHNA and SNTAGT. The CDR3 has 14 amino acids. V gave up 5 bases and J gave up 0 bases, with 8 bases separating them. CDR3 sequence reads: CASSPVSSYNEQFF. The CDR3 bases are TGTGCCAGCAGTCCGGTGAGCTCCTACAATGAGCAGTTCTTC.

V is TRBV7-3 and J is TRBJ2-5, with 8 bases lining up with TRBD1. V lost 5 bases to trimming and J lost 5 bases; unmatched junction nucleotides: 13. CDR1 and CDR2 from the germline V gene are SGHTA and FQGTGA. This CDR3 spans 16 amino acids. In DNA, the CDR3 is TGTGCCAGCAGCCCACTGGGACAGGTCGGATTGGAGACCCAGTACTTC. Translation gives CASSPLGQVGLETQYF.

CDR3: CASSIIETQYF. The DNA of the CDR3 is TGTGCCAGCAGTATAATTGAGACCCAGTACTTC. The chain couples TRBV7-9 to TRBJ2-5, with D unclear. Germline loops: CDR1 SEHNR, CDR2 FQNEAQ (reference sequence). The CDR3 loop spans 11 amino acids. V shed 6 bases and J shed 5 bases, with 7 bases lying between them.